These 23 T cell receptor beta chains were sequenced from one sample in a study of blood T cell repertoires in COVID-19. Assay: immunoSEQ multiplex PCR; the TCRdb copy retains only in-frame clones and omits some. Of approximately 85,000 clones listed, around four fifths are singletons. The sample taken for sequencing was peripheral blood. All receptors derive from a woman aged 70-85 years with active or convalescent COVID-19.

This clone was found once. The chain uses TRBV3-1 (or the pseudogene TRBV3-2) and TRBJ1-1, with a weak D call TRBD1 (5 bases). Trimming cost V 0 bases and J 4 bases, with 12 bases left between them. CDR3 length: 15 amino acids. Germline V gene sequence: CDR1 LGHDT, CDR2 YNNKEL (reference sequence). This chain's CDR3 is CASSQDCGASTEAFF. CDR3 in DNA: TGTGCCAGCAGCCAAGACTGCGGGGCGAGCACTGAAGCTTTCTTT.

This chain links TRBV7-2 with TRBJ2-7; possible D gene TRBD1, 5 bases. The CDR3 contains 14 residues. V lost 5 bases, J lost 6 bases, and 17 bases lay in between. From germline, CDR1 is SGHTA and CDR2 FQGNSA. In nucleotides, the CDR3 is TGTGCCAGCAGCGTCCAGGGCCGCCCATCCGAGCAGTACTTC. It translates to CASSVQGRPSEQYF.

The chain links TRBV5-1 to TRBJ1-2; D gene ambiguous. This CDR3 comprises 13 residues. Germline loops: CDR1 SGHRS, CDR2 YFSETQ. V dropped 0 bases and J dropped 8 bases, with 11 bases sitting between them. CDR3 residues: CASSLDWRRGYTF. For the CDR3, the DNA is TGCGCCAGCAGCTTGGATTGGAGGAGAGGCTACACCTTC.

The chain joins TRBV5-1 to TRBJ2-3; D is ambiguous. CDR1 and CDR2 from the germline V gene are SGHRS and YFSETQ. The CDR3 length is 13 residues. V dropped 0 bases and J dropped 1 base, with 3 bases sitting between them. CDR3 bases: TGCGCCAGCAGCTTGGCCGGCACAGATACGCAGTATTTT. Residues: CASSLAGTDTQYF.

The chain is built from TRBV7-2 and TRBJ2-7, with 12 bases fitting TRBD2. Germline V CDR1 and CDR2: SGHTA, FQGNSA. Trimming cost V 4 bases and J 3 bases; bases outside gene matches: 4. The CDR3 runs 15 residues. CDR3 nucleotides: TGTGCCAGCAGCTCCTGGACTAGCGGGGTCTACGAGCAGTACTTC. As protein: CASSSWTSGVYEQYF.

The chain has TRBV7-7 and TRBJ1-3; perhaps TRBD1 as D (6 bases). Germline loops: CDR1 SSHAT, CDR2 FNYEAQ (reference sequence). Trimming removed 1 base from V and 4 bases from J, with 11 bases in between. This CDR3 spans 15 amino acids. The CDR3 nucleotides read TGTGCCAGCAGCTTAGATAAAGGGACAGGAAACACCATATATTTT. Its protein is CASSLDKGTGNTIYF.

The chain has TRBV12-3 or TRBV12-4 and TRBJ2-7; no clear D gene. V lost 3 bases and J lost 4, with 4 bases in between. This CDR3 has 11 residues. Written as DNA, the CDR3 is TGTGCCAGCAGTTTTAGTTACGAGCAGTACTTC. As protein: CASSFSYEQYF.

This sequence joins TRBV10-3 and TRBJ1-6, with 8 bases aligning to TRBD1. The CDR3 loop spans 17 amino acids. The V gene's germline CDR1 is ENHRY and CDR2 SYGVKD. The ends lost 0 bases at V and 5 bases at J; junction bases unmatched: 6. The CDR3 sequence: CAISESAGGINNSPLHF. The CDR3 DNA follows: TGTGCCATCAGTGAGTCCGCAGGGGGCATCAATAATTCACCCCTCCACTTT.

This sequence joins TRBV27 and TRBJ1-3; a possible D gene is TRBD1 (5 bases). Per the germline V gene, CDR1 is MNHEY and CDR2 is SMNVEV (reference sequence). CDR3 length equals 16 residues. V shed 4 bases and J shed 0 bases, with 13 bases lying between them. CDR3 nucleotides: TGTGCCAGCAGTTCCTCAGGGTCCCGCTCTGGAAACACCATATATTTT. It is translated as CASSSSGSRSGNTIYF.

V gene TRBV5-4 combines with J gene TRBJ2-1; possibly TRBD1 for D (5 bases). From germline, CDR1 is SGHNT and CDR2 YYREEE (reference sequence). The CDR3 contains 14 residues. V was shortened by 7 bases and J by 8 bases, with 19 bases between the two germline ends. As DNA, the CDR3 is TGTGCCAGCGGCAATTTCCAGGGTACCGATGAGCAGTTCTTC. It translates to CASGNFQGTDEQFF.

The V gene is TRBV28, the J gene TRBJ1-5; a possible D gene is TRBD1 (6 bases). CDR1 and CDR2 (germline): MDHEN, SYDVKM. This CDR3 is built from 14 residues. The germline V and J ends were trimmed by 5 bases and 5 bases, with 13 bases remaining between them. CDR3 DNA: TGTGCCAGCAGTCGGGGGGGGCTCGATCAGCCCCAGCATTTT. It encodes CASSRGGLDQPQHF.

This rearrangement joins TRBV5-1 to TRBJ1-3; D is ambiguous. V lost 1 base, J lost 3 bases, and 11 bases lay in between. This CDR3 comprises 15 residues. Germline V CDR1 and CDR2: SGHRS, YFSETQ. This CDR3 reads CASSLTGKFGNTIYF. In nucleotides, the CDR3 is TGCGCCAGCAGCTTGACCGGGAAATTTGGAAACACCATATATTTT.

With regard to this clone: One end of the junction is discordant with germline, which a read error may explain. The rearrangement joins TRBV2 to TRBJ2-1; the D is unclear. The CDR3 runs to 13 residues. The germline V gene has CDR1 SNHLY and CDR2 FYNNEI. The CDR3 reads CASSELVYSEQFF. The CDR3 DNA sequence: TGTGCCAGCAGTGAATTAGTTTACAGTGAGCAGTTCTTC.

This clone was observed a single time. The chain carries TRBV6-2 or TRBV6-3 and TRBJ2-5, with 10 bases aligning to TRBD2. The trim removed 5 bases at V and 1 base at J, leaving 4 bases unmatched. CDR1 and CDR2 (germline): MNHEY, SVGEGT. The CDR3 has 15 amino acids. CDR3 loop: CASSRGTSAQETQYF. The CDR3, as DNA: TGTGCCAGCAGTCGTGGGACTAGCGCCCAAGAGACCCAGTACTTC.

The chain combines TRBV2 with TRBJ1-6, with D maybe TRBD1 (6 bases). Looked up from germline, CDR1 is SNHLY and CDR2 is FYNNEI. This CDR3 region has 16 residues. V gave up 6 bases and J gave up 6 bases, with 18 bases separating them. The CDR3 loop reads CASRVASQGINSPLHF. CDR3 DNA: TGTGCCAGCAGAGTAGCTTCACAGGGAATTAATTCACCCCTCCACTTT.

V usage is TRBV9 and J usage is TRBJ2-7, with 10 bases identical to TRBD1. Trimming cost V 9 bases and J 3 bases; bases outside gene matches: 6. The CDR3 has 13 residues. Per germline, CDR1 SGDLS and CDR2 YYNGEE. The CDR3 DNA follows: TGTGCCAACCGGGACAGGGGAAACTACGAGCAGTACTTC. Amino acids: CANRDRGNYEQYF.

The CDR3 nucleotides are TGTGCCAGCAGCCAGGGGATTGGGTCTGGAAACACCATATATTTT. Translated, it gives CASSQGIGSGNTIYF. The rearrangement joins TRBV5-5 to TRBJ1-3, with D possibly TRBD1 on 6 matching bases. V was pared by 4 bases and J by 1 base, with 12 bases between. The CDR3 runs to 15 residues. The germline CDR1 and CDR2 sequences are SGHKS and YYEKEE (reference sequence).

The chain uses TRBV18 and TRBJ1-2; a possible D gene is TRBD1 (6 bases). Trimming removed 3 bases from V and 1 base from J, with 9 bases in between. Germline CDR1 and CDR2: KGHSH and LQKENI. The CDR3 loop spans 14 amino acids. The DNA of the CDR3 is TGTGCCAGCTCACCGTACAGGGATAACTATGGCTACACCTTC. It yields the protein CASSPYRDNYGYTF.

V and J are TRBV5-4 and TRBJ2-5; possible D gene TRBD2, 5 bases. In germline, CDR1 is SGHNT, CDR2 YYREEE (reference sequence). Trimming stripped 4 bases from V and 3 bases from J, with 10 bases between. The CDR3 consists of 13 residues. The CDR3 sequence: CASSEGTEETQYF. CDR3 sequence (DNA): TGTGCCAGCAGCGAGGGTACAGAAGAGACCCAGTACTTC. Drawing the rest from reference TRBV5-4 and TRBJ2-5, the complete variable domain is ETGVTQSPTHLIKTRGQQVTLRCSSQSGHNTVSWYQQALGQGPQFIFQYYREEENGRGNFPPRFSGLQFPNYSSELNVNALELDDSALYLCASSEGTEETQYFGPGTRLLVL.

The rearrangement links TRBV10-1 to TRBJ2-3, with D tentatively TRBD2 (7 bases). The CDR3 is 16 residues long. Per the germline V gene, CDR1 is WNHNN and CDR2 is SYGVQD (reference sequence). Trimming pared 1 base from V and 8 bases from J, leaving 19 bases between. As DNA, the CDR3 is TGCGCCAGCAGTGAGTTGGGGGGGCGGGGGCCCCCTACGCAGTATTTT. Encoded protein: CASSELGGRGPPTQYF.

The table lists this clone with a few counts. J is TRBJ2-1 and V is TRBV4-3; D call uncertain. Germline CDR1 is LGHNA and CDR2 is YSLEER. The germline V and J ends were trimmed by 5 bases and 5 bases, with 10 bases remaining between them. The length of the CDR3 is 13 residues. The CDR3 DNA follows: TGCGCCAGCAGCTCATACTTGAACAATGAGCAGTTCTTC. Residues: CASSSYLNNEQFF.

In this sample, this clone turned up once. This chain connects TRBV19 to TRBJ2-7, with 9 bases that match TRBD1. The CDR3 has 16 residues. The V gene's germline CDR1 is LNHDA and CDR2 SQIVND (reference sequence). V trimming: 4 bases; J trimming: 1 base; junction bases outside the gene matches: 8. The CDR3, as DNA: TGTGCCAGTAGTACCGGGGGACAGGGATCTTCCTACGAGCAGTACTTC. It codes for CASSTGGQGSSYEQYF.

The chain uses TRBV10-2 and TRBJ1-2; D remains unclear. This CDR3 has 15 amino acids. Germline V lookup: CDR1 WSHSY, CDR2 SAAADI. Trimming took 2 bases from V and 7 from J, leaving 17 bases between them. The CDR3: CASSEKEHGAFGYTF. CDR3 coding DNA: TGCGCCAGCAGTGAGAAAGAGCACGGTGCATTTGGCTACACCTTC.